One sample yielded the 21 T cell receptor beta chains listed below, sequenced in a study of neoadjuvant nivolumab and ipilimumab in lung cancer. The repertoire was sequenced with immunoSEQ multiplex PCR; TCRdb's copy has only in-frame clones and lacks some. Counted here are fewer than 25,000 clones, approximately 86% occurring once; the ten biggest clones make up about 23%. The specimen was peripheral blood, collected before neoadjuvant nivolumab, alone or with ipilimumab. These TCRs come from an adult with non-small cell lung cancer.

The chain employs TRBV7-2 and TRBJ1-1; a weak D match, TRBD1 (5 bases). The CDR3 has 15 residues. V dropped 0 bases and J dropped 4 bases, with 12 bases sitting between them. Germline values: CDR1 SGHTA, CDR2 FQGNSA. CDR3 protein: CASSLADSGTTEAFF. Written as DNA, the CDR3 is TGTGCCAGCAGCTTAGCTGATTCGGGGACCACTGAAGCTTTCTTT.

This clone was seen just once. CDR3 in DNA: TGTGCCAGCTCCTACGCGGGGAGAGAGACCCAGTACTTC. This translates into CASSYAGRETQYF. The V and J genes are TRBV9 and TRBJ2-5, with a weak D call TRBD2 (6 bases). CDR1 SGDLS and CDR2 YYNGEE come from the germline V gene. Trimming pared 7 bases from V and 4 bases from J, leaving 14 bases between. This CDR3 is built from 13 residues.

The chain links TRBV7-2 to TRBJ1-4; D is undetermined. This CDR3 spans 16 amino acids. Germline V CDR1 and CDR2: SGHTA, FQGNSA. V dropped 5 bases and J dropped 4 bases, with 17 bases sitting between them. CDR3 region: CASSHREEDLNEKLFF. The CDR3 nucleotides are TGTGCCAGCAGCCACCGAGAGGAGGACCTTAATGAAAAACTGTTTTTT.

As DNA, the CDR3 is TGTGCCAGCAGCTTAGCGTTCAGCAGGGAATCCACCGGGGAGCTGTTTTTT. As protein: CASSLAFSRESTGELFF. The chain carries TRBV7-2 and TRBJ2-2; D possibly corresponds to TRBD1 (5 bases). Trimming took 0 bases from V and 4 from J, leaving 15 bases between them. Germline V lookup: CDR1 SGHTA, CDR2 FQGNSA. The CDR3 is 17 amino acids.

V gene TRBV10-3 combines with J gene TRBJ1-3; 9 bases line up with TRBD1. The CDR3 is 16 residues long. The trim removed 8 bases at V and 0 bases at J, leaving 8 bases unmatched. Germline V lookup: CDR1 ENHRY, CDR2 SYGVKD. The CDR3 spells CAIGATGGPSGNTIYF. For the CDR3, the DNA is TGTGCCATCGGGGCCACAGGGGGCCCCTCTGGAAACACCATATATTTT.

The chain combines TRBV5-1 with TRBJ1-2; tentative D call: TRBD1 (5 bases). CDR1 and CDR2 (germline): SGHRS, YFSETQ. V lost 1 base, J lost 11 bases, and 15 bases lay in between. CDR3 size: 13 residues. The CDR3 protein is CASSLNEGARYTF. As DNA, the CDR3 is TGCGCCAGCAGCTTGAATGAAGGGGCGCGGTACACCTTC.

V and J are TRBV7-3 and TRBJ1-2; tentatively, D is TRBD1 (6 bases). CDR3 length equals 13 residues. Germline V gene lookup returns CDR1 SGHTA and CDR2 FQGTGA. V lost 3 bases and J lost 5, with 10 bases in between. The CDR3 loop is CASSFGQSYGYTF. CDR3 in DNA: TGTGCCAGCAGCTTCGGACAGTCGTATGGCTACACCTTC.

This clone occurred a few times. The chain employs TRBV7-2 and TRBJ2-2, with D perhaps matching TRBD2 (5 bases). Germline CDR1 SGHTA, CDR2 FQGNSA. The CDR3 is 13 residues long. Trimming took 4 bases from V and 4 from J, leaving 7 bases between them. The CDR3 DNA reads TGTGCCAGCAGCTCCACTAGCACCGGGGAGCTGTTTTTT. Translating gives CASSSTSTGELFF.

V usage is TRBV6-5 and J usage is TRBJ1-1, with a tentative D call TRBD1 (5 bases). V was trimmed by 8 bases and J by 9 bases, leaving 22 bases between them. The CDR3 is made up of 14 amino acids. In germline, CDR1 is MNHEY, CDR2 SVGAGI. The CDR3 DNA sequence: TGTGCCAGCCGTCCGACTGGGGCGCAGAACAAAGCTTTCTTT. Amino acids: CASRPTGAQNKAFF.

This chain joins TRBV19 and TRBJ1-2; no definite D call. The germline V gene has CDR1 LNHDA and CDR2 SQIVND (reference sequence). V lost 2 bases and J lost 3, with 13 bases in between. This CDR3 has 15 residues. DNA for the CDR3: TGTGCCAGTAGTATACTAGAAGGAAGGGACTATGGCTACACCTTC. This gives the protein CASSILEGRDYGYTF. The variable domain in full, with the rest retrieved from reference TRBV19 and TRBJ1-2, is DGGITQSPKYLFRKEGQNVTLSCEQNLNHDAMYWYRQDPGQGLRLIYYSQIVNDFQKGDIAEGYSVSREKKESFPLTVTSAQKNPTAFYLCASSILEGRDYGYTFGSGTRLTVV.

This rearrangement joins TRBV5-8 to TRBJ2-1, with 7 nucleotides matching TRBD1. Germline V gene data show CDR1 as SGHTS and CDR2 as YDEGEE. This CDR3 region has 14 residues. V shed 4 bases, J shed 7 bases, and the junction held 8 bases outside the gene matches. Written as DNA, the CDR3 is TGTGCCAGCAGCCTGGGACAGCTGGGTAATGAGCAGTTCTTC. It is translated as CASSLGQLGNEQFF. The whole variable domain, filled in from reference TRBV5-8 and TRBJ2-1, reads EAGVTQSPTHLIKTRGQQATLRCSPISGHTSVYWYQQALGLGLQFLLWYDEGEERNRGNFPPRFSGRQFPNYSSELNVNALELEDSALYLCASSLGQLGNEQFFGPGTRLTVL.

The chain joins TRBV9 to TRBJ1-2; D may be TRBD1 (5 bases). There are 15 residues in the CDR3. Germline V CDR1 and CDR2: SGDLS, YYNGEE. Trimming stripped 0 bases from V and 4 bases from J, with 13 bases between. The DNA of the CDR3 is TGTGCCAGCAGCGTAGAAACAGGACCTTTCTATGGCTACACCTTC. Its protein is CASSVETGPFYGYTF.

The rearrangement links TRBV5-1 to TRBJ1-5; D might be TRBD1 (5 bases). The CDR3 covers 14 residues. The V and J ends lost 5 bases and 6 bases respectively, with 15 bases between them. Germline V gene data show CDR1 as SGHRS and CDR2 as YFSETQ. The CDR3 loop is CASSGSGDGQPQHF. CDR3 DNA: TGCGCCAGCAGTGGCTCGGGGGATGGTCAGCCCCAGCATTTT.

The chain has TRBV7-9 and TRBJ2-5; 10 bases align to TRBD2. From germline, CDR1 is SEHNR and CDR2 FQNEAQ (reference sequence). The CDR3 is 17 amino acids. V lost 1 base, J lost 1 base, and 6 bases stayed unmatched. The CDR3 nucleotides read TGTGCCAGCAGCTTAGGCCTAGCGGGAGACTCCCAAGAGACCCAGTACTTC. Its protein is CASSLGLAGDSQETQYF.

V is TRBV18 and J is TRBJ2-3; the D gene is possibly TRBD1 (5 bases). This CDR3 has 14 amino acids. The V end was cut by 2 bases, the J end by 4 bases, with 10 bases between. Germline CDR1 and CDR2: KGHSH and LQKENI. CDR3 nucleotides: TGTGCCAGCTCACCAGGGGCCGCCTCAGATACGCAGTATTTT. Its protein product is CASSPGAASDTQYF.

As DNA, the CDR3 is TGTGCCAGCAGCCCAGGGGGAGGGACAGATACGCAGTATTTT. This encodes CASSPGGGTDTQYF. This sequence joins TRBV11-2 and TRBJ2-3; D might be TRBD1 or TRBD2, each matching 7 bases. The germline CDR1 and CDR2 sequences are SGHAT and FQNNGV. Trimming pared 5 bases from V and 3 bases from J, leaving 12 bases between. The CDR3 loop spans 14 amino acids.

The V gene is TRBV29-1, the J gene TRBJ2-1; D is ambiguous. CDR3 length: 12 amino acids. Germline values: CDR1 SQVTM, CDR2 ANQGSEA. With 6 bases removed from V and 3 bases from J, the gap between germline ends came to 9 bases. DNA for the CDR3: TGCAGCGTCACCCCAAACTACAATGAGCAGTTCTTC. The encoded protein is CSVTPNYNEQFF.

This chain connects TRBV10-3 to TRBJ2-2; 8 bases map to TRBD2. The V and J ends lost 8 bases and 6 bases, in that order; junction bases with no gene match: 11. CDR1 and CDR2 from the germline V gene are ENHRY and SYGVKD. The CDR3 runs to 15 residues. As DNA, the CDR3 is TGTGCCATCGGTGGGAGCGGGAGTGGGGCCGGGGAGCTGTTTTTT. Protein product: CAIGGSGSGAGELFF.

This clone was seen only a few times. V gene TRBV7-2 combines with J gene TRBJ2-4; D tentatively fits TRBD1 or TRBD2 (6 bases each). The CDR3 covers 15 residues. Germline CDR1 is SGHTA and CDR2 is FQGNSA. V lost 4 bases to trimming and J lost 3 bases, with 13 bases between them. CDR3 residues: CASSYGGSGKNIQYF. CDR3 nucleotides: TGTGCCAGCAGCTACGGGGGCTCGGGCAAAAACATTCAGTACTTC. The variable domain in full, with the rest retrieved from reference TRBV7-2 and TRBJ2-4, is GAGVSQSPSNKVTEKGKDVELRCDPISGHTALYWYRQSLGQGLEFLIYFQGNSAPDKSGLPSDRFSAERTGGSVSTLTIQRTQQEDSAVYLCASSYGGSGKNIQYFGAGTRLSVL.

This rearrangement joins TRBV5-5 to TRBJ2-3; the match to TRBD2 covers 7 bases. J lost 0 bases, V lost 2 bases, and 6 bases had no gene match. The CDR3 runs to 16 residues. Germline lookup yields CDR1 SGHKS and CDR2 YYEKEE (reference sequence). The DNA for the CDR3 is TGTGCCAGCAGCTTAGGGACTACCTCTAGCACAGATACGCAGTATTTT. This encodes CASSLGTTSSTDTQYF.

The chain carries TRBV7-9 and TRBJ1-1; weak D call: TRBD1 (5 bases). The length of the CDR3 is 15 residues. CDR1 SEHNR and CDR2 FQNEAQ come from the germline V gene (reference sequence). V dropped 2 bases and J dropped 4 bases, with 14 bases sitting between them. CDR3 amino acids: CASSLPGAGSTEAFF. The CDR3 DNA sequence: TGTGCCAGCAGCTTACCTGGGGCGGGGAGCACTGAAGCTTTCTTT. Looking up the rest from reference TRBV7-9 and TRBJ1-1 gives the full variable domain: DTGVSQNPRHKITKRGQNVTFRCDPISEHNRLYWYRQTLGQGPEFLTYFQNEAQLEKSRLLSDRFSAERPKGSFSTLEIQRTEQGDSAMYLCASSLPGAGSTEAFFGQGTRLTVV.